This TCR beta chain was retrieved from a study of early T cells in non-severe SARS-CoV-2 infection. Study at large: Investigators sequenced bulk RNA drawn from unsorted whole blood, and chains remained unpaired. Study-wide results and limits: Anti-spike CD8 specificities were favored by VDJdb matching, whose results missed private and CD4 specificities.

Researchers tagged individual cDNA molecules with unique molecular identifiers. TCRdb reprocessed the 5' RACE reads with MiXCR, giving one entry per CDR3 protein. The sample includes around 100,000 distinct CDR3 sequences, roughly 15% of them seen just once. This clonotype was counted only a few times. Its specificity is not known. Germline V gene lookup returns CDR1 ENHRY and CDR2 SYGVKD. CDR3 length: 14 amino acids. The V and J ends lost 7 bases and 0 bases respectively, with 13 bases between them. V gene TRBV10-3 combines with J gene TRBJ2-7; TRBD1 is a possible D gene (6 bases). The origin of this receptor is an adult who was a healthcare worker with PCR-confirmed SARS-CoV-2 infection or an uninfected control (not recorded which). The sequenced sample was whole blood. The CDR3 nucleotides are TGTGCCATCAAAGCAGGGGACATCTCCTACGAGCAGTACTTC. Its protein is CAIKAGDISYEQYF.